The 23 T cell receptor beta chains reported below all come from one sample, sequenced in a study of shared clonotypes between healthy human individuals. Generated by immunoSEQ multiplex PCR, the TCRdb table keeps only in-frame clones and is missing some. The table lists roughly 1,000,000 clones, around 82% of them singletons. Sequences were obtained from memory CD4+ T cells from PBMCs. Stated subset: CD45RA-negative fraction. These receptors were collected from a man aged 18 to 29 in good health. Some clones in this sample may be carry-over from other donors' samples.

This clone was detected a few times. Additional DNA sequences in this sample encode the identical CDR3. The rearrangement joins TRBV5-1 to TRBJ2-5; no clear D gene. Per the germline V gene, CDR1 is SGHRS and CDR2 is YFSETQ. The germline V and J ends were trimmed by 0 bases and 1 base, with 7 bases remaining between them. This CDR3 region has 14 residues. The CDR3 DNA is TGCGCCAGCAGCTTGGTAGGCTCCCAAGAGACCCAGTACTTC. It is translated as CASSLVGSQETQYF.

This clone was observed once. The chain uses TRBV6-6 and TRBJ2-1; D unclear. This CDR3 spans 13 amino acids. The germline V gene has CDR1 MNHNY and CDR2 SVGAGI (reference sequence). V was shortened by 5 bases and J by 12 bases, with 17 bases between the two germline ends. The CDR3 reads CASSAGLRGWQFF. The CDR3 DNA follows: TGTGCCAGCAGTGCCGGCCTCCGAGGTTGGCAGTTCTTC.

This sequence joins TRBV18 and TRBJ2-1; possibly TRBD1 for D (6 bases). The V and J ends lost 2 bases and 15 bases respectively, with 14 bases between them. The CDR3 is 12 residues long. Germline CDR1 reads KGHSH; CDR2 reads LQKENI. In DNA, the CDR3 is TGTGCCAGCTCACCAGAGGGGACACGGTTGTTCTTC. This encodes CASSPEGTRLFF.

The chain is built from TRBV7-9 and TRBJ1-4; D call uncertain. The germline V gene encodes CDR1 SEHNR and CDR2 FQNEAQ (reference sequence). V gave up 5 bases and J gave up 4 bases, with 2 bases separating them. CDR3 length: 11 amino acids. Written as DNA, the CDR3 is TGTGCCAGCAGCCGTAATGAAAAACTGTTTTTT. This encodes CASSRNEKLFF. The full variable domain, in which reference TRBV7-9 and TRBJ1-4 provide the parts outside the CDR3, is DTGVSQNPRHKITKRGQNVTFRCDPISEHNRLYWYRQTLGQGPEFLTYFQNEAQLEKSRLLSDRFSAERPKGSFSTLEIQRTEQGDSAMYLCASSRNEKLFFGSGTQLSVL.

As concerns this clone: This sample also contains other DNA sequences that code for the same CDR3. The chain carries TRBV19 and TRBJ1-5; no clear D. Trimming left V 3 bases short and J 4 bases short, with 7 bases between. CDR3 size: 13 residues. Germline lookup yields CDR1 LNHDA and CDR2 SQIVND (reference sequence). This CDR3 reads CASSIRRNQPQHF. The CDR3 DNA sequence: TGTGCCAGTAGTATTAGGCGAAATCAGCCCCAGCATTTT.

The chain joins TRBV9 to TRBJ1-1, with D uncertain. There are 13 residues in the CDR3. Germline V gene lookup returns CDR1 SGDLS and CDR2 YYNGEE. V was pared by 3 bases and J by 3 bases, with 9 bases between. The DNA of the CDR3 is TGTGCCAGCAGCGCATTTCCGTACACTGAAGCTTTCTTT. It yields the protein CASSAFPYTEAFF. The variable domain in full, with the rest retrieved from reference TRBV9 and TRBJ1-1, is DSGVTQTPKHLITATGQRVTLRCSPRSGDLSVYWYQQSLDQGLQFLIQYYNGEERAKGNILERFSAQQFPDLHSELNLSSLELGDSALYFCASSAFPYTEAFFGQGTRLTVV.

The chain combines TRBV19 with TRBJ1-4; a possible D gene is TRBD1 (5 bases). Germline V gene lookup returns CDR1 LNHDA and CDR2 SQIVND (reference sequence). V shed 1 base and J shed 6 bases, with 9 bases lying between them. CDR3 size: 14 residues. The CDR3 DNA follows: TGTGCCAGTAGTATAGGGGCGGGGGATGAAAAACTGTTTTTT. Its translation is CASSIGAGDEKLFF.

The gene calls are TRBV7-9 and TRBJ2-1; D not certain. V was shortened by 4 bases and J by 7 bases, with 8 bases between the two germline ends. Germline loops: CDR1 SEHNR, CDR2 FQNEAQ (reference sequence). The CDR3 covers 12 residues. The CDR3 region is CASSYVFNEQFF. The CDR3 bases are TGTGCCAGCAGCTACGTCTTTAATGAGCAGTTCTTC. Variable domain in full (rest from reference TRBV7-9 and TRBJ2-1): DTGVSQNPRHKITKRGQNVTFRCDPISEHNRLYWYRQTLGQGPEFLTYFQNEAQLEKSRLLSDRFSAERPKGSFSTLEIQRTEQGDSAMYLCASSYVFNEQFFGPGTRLTVL.

This clone appeared a single time. The CDR3 loop is CASTAAGGRANYEQYF. CDR3 DNA sequence: TGTGCCAGCACCGCCGCGGGCGGGAGGGCCAACTACGAGCAGTACTTC. The chain uses TRBV5-4 and TRBJ2-7, with TRBD2 matching over 9 bases. This CDR3 region has 16 residues. Germline CDR1 and CDR2: SGHNT and YYREEE (reference sequence). Trimming at V came to 6 bases and at J to 3 bases, leaving 13 bases not matched to a gene.

Note on this clone: At the DNA level, this CDR3 is encoded by other sequences in the same sample as well. CDR3 loop: CASSIGGAYGYTF. The CDR3 nucleotides read TGTGCCAGTAGTATAGGAGGGGCCTATGGCTACACCTTC. The chain carries TRBV19 and TRBJ1-2; the D gene is possibly TRBD1 (5 bases). Germline lookup yields CDR1 LNHDA and CDR2 SQIVND (reference sequence). CDR3 length equals 13 residues. V was shortened by 1 base and J by 4 bases, with 7 bases between the two germline ends.

This chain links TRBV7-9 with TRBJ1-1; possible D gene TRBD1, 5 bases. Trimming removed 4 bases at V and 0 bases at J, with 12 bases between. CDR1 and CDR2 (germline): SEHNR, FQNEAQ (reference sequence). The CDR3 is made up of 15 amino acids. The CDR3 spells CASSSSGTLNTEAFF. CDR3 bases: TGTGCCAGCAGCTCATCCGGGACGCTGAACACTGAAGCTTTCTTT.

This clone was observed once. The rearrangement uses TRBV28 and TRBJ1-1, with TRBD1 identical over 11 bases. This CDR3 spans 20 amino acids. CDR1 and CDR2 from the germline V gene are MDHEN and SYDVKM. J was trimmed by 0 bases and V by 4 bases; bases with no gene match: 16. The CDR3 nucleotides are TGTGCCAGCAGTTCCCAGTTGTTCGATTGGACAGGGGGCTTGAACACTGAAGCTTTCTTT. Translated, it gives CASSSQLFDWTGGLNTEAFF.

The rearrangement joins TRBV5-1 to TRBJ2-1, with 7 bases fitting TRBD1. Germline-derived CDR1 and CDR2 are SGHRS and YFSETQ. V trimming: 0 bases; J trimming: 10 bases; junction bases outside the gene matches: 4. The CDR3 sequence is 13 residues long. CDR3 residues: CASSLGQGYEQFF. As DNA, the CDR3 is TGCGCCAGCAGCTTGGGACAGGGCTACGAGCAGTTCTTC.

The rearrangement joins TRBV12-5 to TRBJ1-1; D is uncertain. Trimming took off 0 bases at V and 5 bases at J, with 13 bases between the two ends. There are 15 residues in the CDR3. Germline V CDR1 and CDR2: LGHNT, FRNRAP. The CDR3 loop reads CASGLVSGRRTEAFF. CDR3 nucleotide sequence: TGTGCTAGTGGTTTGGTATCGGGTAGGCGGACTGAAGCTTTCTTT.

The chain is built from TRBV5-4 and TRBJ2-3, with D perhaps TRBD1 or TRBD2 (5 bases each). The germline gives CDR1 SGHNT, CDR2 YYREEE (reference sequence). The CDR3 spans 14 residues. V was trimmed by 4 bases and J by 4 bases, leaving 13 bases between them. CDR3 nucleotides: TGTGCCAGCAGCACGCCGTTGGGGGCAGATACGCAGTATTTT. Translated: CASSTPLGADTQYF.

V and J are TRBV11-1 and TRBJ2-1; TRBD2 matches at 11 bases. Germline CDR1 SGHAT, CDR2 FQDESV (reference sequence). Trimming cost V 4 bases and J 0 bases; bases outside gene matches: 8. The CDR3 loop spans 18 amino acids. In DNA, the CDR3 is TGTGCCAGCAGCTCAAATAGCGGGAGGGGGAGCTCCTACAATGAGCAGTTCTTC. Protein: CASSSNSGRGSSYNEQFF.

This clone was detected a few times. The gene calls are TRBV5-1 and TRBJ1-1, with 12 nucleotides matching TRBD1. J lost 0 bases, V lost 0 bases, and 6 bases had no gene match. The germline gives CDR1 SGHRS, CDR2 YFSETQ. This CDR3 is built from 18 residues. The CDR3 nucleotides read TGCGCCAGCAGCTTGGGAGGGGACAGGGGGCGGGTGAACACTGAAGCTTTCTTT. It codes for CASSLGGDRGRVNTEAFF.

The chain is built from TRBV25-1 and TRBJ2-7, with D unresolved. The germline V and J ends were trimmed by 3 bases and 5 bases, with 23 bases remaining between them. This CDR3 has 17 residues. From germline, CDR1 is MGHDK and CDR2 SYGVNS. DNA for the CDR3: TGTGCCAGCAGTGACTTCCTATCCGGGCAGTCCGTGGACGAGCAGTACTTC. Its translation: CASSDFLSGQSVDEQYF.

V gene TRBV2 combines with J gene TRBJ1-6, with unresolved D. Germline lookup yields CDR1 SNHLY and CDR2 FYNNEI. The ends were cut back, 2 bases at V and 0 bases at J, with 5 bases in the middle. The CDR3 consists of 15 residues. CDR3 bases: TGTGCCAGCAGTGAAAGGAGCTCCTATAATTCACCCCTCCACTTT. It yields the protein CASSERSSYNSPLHF.

The chain joins TRBV6-1 to TRBJ1-1; no clear D. The germline gives CDR1 MNHNS, CDR2 SASEGT. The CDR3 is made up of 12 amino acids. The V end was cut by 6 bases, the J end by 4 bases, with 9 bases between. This CDR3 is CASRESVTEAFF. The DNA of the CDR3 is TGTGCCAGCAGGGAGAGTGTCACTGAAGCTTTCTTT.

The gene calls are TRBV27 and TRBJ2-1; 12 nucleotides line up with TRBD2. Germline lookup yields CDR1 MNHEY and CDR2 SMNVEV (reference sequence). The ends lost 5 bases at V and 2 bases at J; junction bases unmatched: 13. The CDR3 is 19 residues long. CDR3 sequence: CASSPIPRLAGVAYNEQFF. DNA of the CDR3: TGTGCCAGCAGTCCCATCCCCAGACTAGCGGGAGTCGCCTACAATGAGCAGTTCTTC.

This chain uses TRBV5-1 with TRBJ2-5; 8 bases match TRBD1. With V trimmed by 2 bases and J by 0 bases, 6 bases remained unmatched. CDR1 and CDR2 from the germline V gene are SGHRS and YFSETQ. CDR3 length: 16 amino acids. This chain's CDR3 is CASSFRGQAYQETQYF. The CDR3 bases are TGCGCCAGCAGCTTCAGGGGACAGGCGTACCAAGAGACCCAGTACTTC.

V usage is TRBV5-1 and J usage is TRBJ2-5; D may be TRBD2 (6 bases). The CDR3 runs 13 residues. The V and J ends lost 7 bases and 2 bases respectively, with 12 bases between them. CDR1 and CDR2 from the germline V gene are SGHRS and YFSETQ. In DNA, the CDR3 is TGCGCCAGCGGGGGGAAGATTCAAGAGACCCAGTACTTC. Translation gives CASGGKIQETQYF.